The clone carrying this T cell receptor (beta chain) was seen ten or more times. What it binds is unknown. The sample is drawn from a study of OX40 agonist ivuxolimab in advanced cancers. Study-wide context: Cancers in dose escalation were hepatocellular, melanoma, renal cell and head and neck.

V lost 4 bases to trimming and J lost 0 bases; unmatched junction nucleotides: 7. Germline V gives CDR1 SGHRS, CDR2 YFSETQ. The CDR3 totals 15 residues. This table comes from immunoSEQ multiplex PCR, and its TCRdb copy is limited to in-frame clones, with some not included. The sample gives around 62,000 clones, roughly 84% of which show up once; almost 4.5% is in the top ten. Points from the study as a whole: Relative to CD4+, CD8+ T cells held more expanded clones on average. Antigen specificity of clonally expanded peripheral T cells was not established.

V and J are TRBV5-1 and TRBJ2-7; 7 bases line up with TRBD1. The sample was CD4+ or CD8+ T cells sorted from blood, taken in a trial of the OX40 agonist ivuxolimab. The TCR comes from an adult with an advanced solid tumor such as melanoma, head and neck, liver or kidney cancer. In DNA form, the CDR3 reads TGCGCCAGCAGCACTGGAACAGGGGCCTCCTACGAGCAGTACTTC. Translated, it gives CASSTGTGASYEQYF.